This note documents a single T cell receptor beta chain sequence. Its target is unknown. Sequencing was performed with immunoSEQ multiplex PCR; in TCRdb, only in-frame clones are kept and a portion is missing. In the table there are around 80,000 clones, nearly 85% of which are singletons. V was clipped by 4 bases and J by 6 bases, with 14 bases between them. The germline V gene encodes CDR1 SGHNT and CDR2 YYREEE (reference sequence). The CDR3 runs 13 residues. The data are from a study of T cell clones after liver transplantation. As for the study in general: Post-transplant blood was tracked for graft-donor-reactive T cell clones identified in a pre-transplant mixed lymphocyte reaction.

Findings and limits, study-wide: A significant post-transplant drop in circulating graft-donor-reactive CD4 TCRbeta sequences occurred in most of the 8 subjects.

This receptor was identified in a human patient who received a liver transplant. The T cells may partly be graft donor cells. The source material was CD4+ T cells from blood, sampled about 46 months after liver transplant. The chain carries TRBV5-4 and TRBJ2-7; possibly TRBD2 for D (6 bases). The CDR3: CASSAGPPGEQYF. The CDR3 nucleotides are TGTGCCAGCAGCGCGGGACCGCCGGGCGAGCAGTACTTC. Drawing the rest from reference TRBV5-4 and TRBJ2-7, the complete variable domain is ETGVTQSPTHLIKTRGQQVTLRCSSQSGHNTVSWYQQALGQGPQFIFQYYREEENGRGNFPPRFSGLQFPNYSSELNVNALELDDSALYLCASSAGPPGEQYFGPGTRLTVT.